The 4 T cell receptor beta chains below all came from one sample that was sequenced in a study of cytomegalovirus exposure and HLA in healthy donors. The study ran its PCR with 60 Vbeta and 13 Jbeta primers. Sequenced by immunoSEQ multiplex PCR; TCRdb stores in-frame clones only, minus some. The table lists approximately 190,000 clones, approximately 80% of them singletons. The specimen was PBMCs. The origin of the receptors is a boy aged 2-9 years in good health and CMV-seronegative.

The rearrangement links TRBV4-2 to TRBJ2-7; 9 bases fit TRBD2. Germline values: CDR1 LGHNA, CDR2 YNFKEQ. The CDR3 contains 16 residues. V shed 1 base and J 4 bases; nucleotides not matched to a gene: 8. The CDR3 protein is CASSQVGGLALYEQYF. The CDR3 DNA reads TGTGCCAGCAGCCAAGTAGGGGGACTAGCACTGTACGAGCAGTACTTC.

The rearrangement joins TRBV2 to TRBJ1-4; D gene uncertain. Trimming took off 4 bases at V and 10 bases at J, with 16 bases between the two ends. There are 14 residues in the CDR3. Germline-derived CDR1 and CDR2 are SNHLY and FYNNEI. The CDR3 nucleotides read TGTGCCAGCAGTGCGGAGACCTTCACTGGAAAACTGTTTTTT. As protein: CASSAETFTGKLFF.

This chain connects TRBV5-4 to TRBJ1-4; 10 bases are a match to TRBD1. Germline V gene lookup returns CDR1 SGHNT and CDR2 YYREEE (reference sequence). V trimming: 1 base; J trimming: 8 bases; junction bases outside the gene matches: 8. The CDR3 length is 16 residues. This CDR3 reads CASSLKGDRGLEKLFF. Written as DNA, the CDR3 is TGTGCCAGCAGCTTGAAAGGTGACAGGGGGCTCGAAAAACTGTTTTTT.

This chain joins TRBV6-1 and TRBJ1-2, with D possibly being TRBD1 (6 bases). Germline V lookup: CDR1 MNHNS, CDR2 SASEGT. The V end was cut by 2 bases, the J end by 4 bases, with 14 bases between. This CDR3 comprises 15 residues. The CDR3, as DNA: TGTGCCAGCAGTGAATTGTGGTCCAGGGGCTATGGCTACACCTTC. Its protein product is CASSELWSRGYGYTF.